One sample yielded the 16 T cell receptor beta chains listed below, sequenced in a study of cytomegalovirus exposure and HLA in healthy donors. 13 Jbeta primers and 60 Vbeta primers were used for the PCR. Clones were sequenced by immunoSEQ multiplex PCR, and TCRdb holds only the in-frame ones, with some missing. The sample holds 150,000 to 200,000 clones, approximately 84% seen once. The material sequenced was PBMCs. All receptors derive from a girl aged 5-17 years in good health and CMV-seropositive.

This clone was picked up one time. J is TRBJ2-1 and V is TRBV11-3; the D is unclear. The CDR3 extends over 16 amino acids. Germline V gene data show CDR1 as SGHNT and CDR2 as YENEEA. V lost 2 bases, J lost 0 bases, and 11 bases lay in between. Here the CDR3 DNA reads TGTGCCAGCAGCTTAAACAGCCTCGGCTCCTACAATGAGCAGTTCTTC. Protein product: CASSLNSLGSYNEQFF. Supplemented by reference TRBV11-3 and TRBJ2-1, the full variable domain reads EAGVVQSPRYKIIEKKQPVAFWCNPISGHNTLYWYLQNLGQGPELLIRYENEEAVDDSQLPKDRFSAERLKGVDSTLKIQPAELGDSAVYLCASSLNSLGSYNEQFFGPGTRLTVL.

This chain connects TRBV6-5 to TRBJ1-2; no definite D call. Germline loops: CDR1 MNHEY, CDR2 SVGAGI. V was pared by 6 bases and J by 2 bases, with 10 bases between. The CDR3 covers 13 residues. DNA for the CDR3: TGTGCCAGCAGGGAGGAGGAAAACTATGGCTACACCTTC. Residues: CASREEENYGYTF.

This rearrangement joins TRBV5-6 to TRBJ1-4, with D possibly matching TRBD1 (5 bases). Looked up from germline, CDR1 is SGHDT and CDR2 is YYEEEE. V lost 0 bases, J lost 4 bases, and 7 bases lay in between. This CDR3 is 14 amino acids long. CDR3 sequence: CASSLGQFNEKLFF. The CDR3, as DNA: TGTGCCAGCAGCTTGGGACAGTTTAATGAAAAACTGTTTTTT.

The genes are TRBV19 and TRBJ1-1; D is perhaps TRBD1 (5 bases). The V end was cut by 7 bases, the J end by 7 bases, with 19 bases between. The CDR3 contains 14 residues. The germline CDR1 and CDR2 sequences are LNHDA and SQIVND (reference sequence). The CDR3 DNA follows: TGTGCCAGTATTCCCTCGGGTTTAGGGGTTGAAGCTTTCTTT. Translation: CASIPSGLGVEAFF.

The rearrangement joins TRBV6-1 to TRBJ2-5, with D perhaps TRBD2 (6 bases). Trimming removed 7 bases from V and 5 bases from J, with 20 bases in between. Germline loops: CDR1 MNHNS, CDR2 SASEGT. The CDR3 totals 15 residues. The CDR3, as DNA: TGTGCCAGCACCGAAGGGAGGCTAGTCAGCGAGACCCAGTACTTC. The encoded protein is CASTEGRLVSETQYF.

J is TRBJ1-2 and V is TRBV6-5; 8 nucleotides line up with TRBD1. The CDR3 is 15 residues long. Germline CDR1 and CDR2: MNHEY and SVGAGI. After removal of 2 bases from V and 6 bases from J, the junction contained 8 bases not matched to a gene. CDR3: CASSYEPGQAHGYTF. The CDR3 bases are TGTGCCAGCAGTTACGAACCGGGACAGGCACATGGCTACACCTTC.

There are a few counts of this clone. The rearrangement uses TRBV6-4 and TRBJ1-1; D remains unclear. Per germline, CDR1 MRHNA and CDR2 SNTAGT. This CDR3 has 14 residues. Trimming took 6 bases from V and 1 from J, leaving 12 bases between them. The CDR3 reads CASSSSPGNTEAFF. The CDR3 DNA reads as TGTGCCAGCAGCTCTTCTCCAGGGAACACTGAAGCTTTCTTT.

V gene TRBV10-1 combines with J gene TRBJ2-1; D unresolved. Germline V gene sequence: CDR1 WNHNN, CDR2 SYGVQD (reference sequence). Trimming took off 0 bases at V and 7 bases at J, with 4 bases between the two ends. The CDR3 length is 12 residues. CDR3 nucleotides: TGCGCCAGCAGTGAGTCTGTAAATGAGCAGTTCTTC. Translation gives CASSESVNEQFF.

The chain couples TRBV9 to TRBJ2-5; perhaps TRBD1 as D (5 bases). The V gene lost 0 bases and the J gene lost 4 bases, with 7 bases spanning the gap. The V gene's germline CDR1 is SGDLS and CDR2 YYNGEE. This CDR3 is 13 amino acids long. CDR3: CASSVGDRETQYF. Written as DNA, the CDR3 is TGTGCCAGCAGCGTAGGCGACAGAGAGACCCAGTACTTC.

CDR3 protein: CASSVVLDSYTQYF. CDR3 DNA sequence: TGTGCCAGCAGCGTAGTGTTAGACAGTTATACGCAGTATTTT. The chain uses TRBV9 and TRBJ2-3; D is possibly TRBD1 (5 bases). The CDR3 covers 14 residues. Looked up from germline, CDR1 is SGDLS and CDR2 is YYNGEE. Trimming stripped 0 bases from V and 7 bases from J, with 12 bases between.

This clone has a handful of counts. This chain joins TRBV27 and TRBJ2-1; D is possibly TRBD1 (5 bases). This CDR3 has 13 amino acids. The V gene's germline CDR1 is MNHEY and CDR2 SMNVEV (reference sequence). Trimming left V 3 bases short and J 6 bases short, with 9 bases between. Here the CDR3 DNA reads TGTGCCAGCAGTTTCTGGCAGGGCAATGAGCAGTTCTTC. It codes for CASSFWQGNEQFF.

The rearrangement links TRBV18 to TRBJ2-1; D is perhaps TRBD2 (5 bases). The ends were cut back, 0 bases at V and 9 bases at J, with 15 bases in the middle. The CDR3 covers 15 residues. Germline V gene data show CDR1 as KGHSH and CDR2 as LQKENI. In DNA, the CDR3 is TGTGCCAGCTCACCACCGAGGCGTTACGGAGGTGAGCAGTTCTTC. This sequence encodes CASSPPRRYGGEQFF.

The CDR3 sequence is CASSGKGYTF. As DNA, the CDR3 is TGTGCCAGTAGCGGGAAAGGCTACACCTTC. The chain recombines TRBV19 with TRBJ1-2; D uncertain. The ends were cut back, 6 bases at V and 8 bases at J, with 7 bases in the middle. The germline V gene has CDR1 LNHDA and CDR2 SQIVND (reference sequence). There are 10 residues in the CDR3.

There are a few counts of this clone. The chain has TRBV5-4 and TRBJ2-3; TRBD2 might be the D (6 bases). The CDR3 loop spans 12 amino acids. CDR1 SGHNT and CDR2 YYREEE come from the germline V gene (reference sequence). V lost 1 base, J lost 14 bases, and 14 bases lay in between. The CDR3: CASSLSGTRGYF. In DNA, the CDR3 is TGTGCCAGCAGCTTGTCAGGGACGCGGGGGTATTTT.

CDR3 DNA: TGTGCCAGCAGCTTCCCCCTTTTACAAGAGACCCAGTACTTC. Translation: CASSFPLLQETQYF. The V gene is TRBV7-9, the J gene TRBJ2-5; D is undetermined. Germline loops: CDR1 SEHNR, CDR2 FQNEAQ (reference sequence). There are 14 residues in the CDR3. V dropped 3 bases and J dropped 2 bases, with 10 bases sitting between them.

The CDR3 sequence: CASTGQDLANYGYTF. CDR3 coding DNA: TGTGCCAGCACCGGACAGGACCTGGCTAACTATGGCTACACCTTC. The rearrangement links TRBV5-8 to TRBJ1-2, with TRBD1 identical over 7 bases. Germline values: CDR1 SGHTS, CDR2 YDEGEE. This CDR3 comprises 15 residues. J lost 0 bases, V lost 6 bases, and 8 bases had no gene match.